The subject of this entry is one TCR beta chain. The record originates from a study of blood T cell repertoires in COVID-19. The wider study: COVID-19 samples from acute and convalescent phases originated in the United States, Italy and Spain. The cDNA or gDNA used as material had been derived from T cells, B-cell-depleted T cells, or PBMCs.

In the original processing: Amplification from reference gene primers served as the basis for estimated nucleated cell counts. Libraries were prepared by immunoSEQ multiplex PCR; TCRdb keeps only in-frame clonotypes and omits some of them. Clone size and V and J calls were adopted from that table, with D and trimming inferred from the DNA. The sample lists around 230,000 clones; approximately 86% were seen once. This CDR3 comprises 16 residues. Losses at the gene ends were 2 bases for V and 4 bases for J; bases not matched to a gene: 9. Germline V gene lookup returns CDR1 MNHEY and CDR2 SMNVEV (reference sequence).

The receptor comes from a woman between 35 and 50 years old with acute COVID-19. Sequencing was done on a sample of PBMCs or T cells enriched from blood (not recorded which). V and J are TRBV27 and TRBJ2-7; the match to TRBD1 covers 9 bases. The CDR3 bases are TGTGCCAGCAGTTTAGGTTTCGGACAGGGGATGTACGAGCAGTACTTC. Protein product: CASSLGFGQGMYEQYF.